These 11 T cell receptor beta chains were all obtained from the same sample, sequenced in a study of cytomegalovirus exposure and HLA in healthy donors. The PCR contained 60 Vbeta and 13 Jbeta primers. Assay used: immunoSEQ multiplex PCR; TCRdb lists only in-frame clones, some missing. The data hold around 190,000 clones, with about 78% observed a single time. Sequencing was done on a sample of PBMCs. The receptors stem from a man aged 35-49 years in good health and CMV-seronegative.

The chain joins TRBV27 to TRBJ2-1, with 11 bases aligning to TRBD2. This CDR3 comprises 16 residues. Germline values: CDR1 MNHEY, CDR2 SMNVEV (reference sequence). V trimming: 1 base; J trimming: 8 bases; junction bases outside the gene matches: 7. CDR3 coding DNA: TGTGCCAGCAGTTTATTAGCGGGAGGGCTCGTGTATGAGCAGTTCTTC. Encoded protein: CASSLLAGGLVYEQFF.

V gene TRBV7-9 combines with J gene TRBJ1-1, with 8 positions matching TRBD1. V lost 4 bases, J lost 10 bases, and 8 bases stayed unmatched. This CDR3 has 13 residues. The germline V gene encodes CDR1 SEHNR and CDR2 FQNEAQ (reference sequence). As DNA, the CDR3 is TGTGCCAGCAGCTACCGACAGGGGTGGCGAGCTTTCTTT. Residues: CASSYRQGWRAFF.

V usage is TRBV30 and J usage is TRBJ1-1, with D hard to call. This CDR3 region has 11 residues. The V end was cut by 4 bases, the J end by 5 bases, with 8 bases between. Germline assignment: CDR1 GTSNPN and CDR2 SVGIG (reference sequence). The CDR3 reads CAWTLSTEAFF. CDR3 sequence (DNA): TGTGCCTGGACCCTGAGTACTGAAGCTTTCTTT.

The chain carries TRBV6-5 and TRBJ2-1; D perhaps matches TRBD2 (5 bases). The CDR3 runs 15 residues. Deletions cut 6 bases from V and 0 bases from J, with 12 bases between. The germline V gene has CDR1 MNHEY and CDR2 SVGAGI. This CDR3 is CASSLGLSSYNEQFF. For the CDR3, the DNA is TGTGCCAGCAGCCTTGGACTGAGCTCCTACAATGAGCAGTTCTTC.

The CDR3 DNA sequence: TGTGCCAGCAGCGAGGGACTAGCGGGAGGTTCTGAGCAGTTCTTC. Protein product: CASSEGLAGGSEQFF. The rearrangement uses TRBV7-2 and TRBJ2-1, with TRBD2 identical over 15 bases. The ends lost 5 bases at V and 9 bases at J; junction bases unmatched: 5. Germline V lookup: CDR1 SGHTA, CDR2 FQGNSA. The CDR3 is 15 amino acids.

The rearrangement uses TRBV9 and TRBJ1-4; possibly TRBD1 for D (6 bases). This CDR3 is built from 14 residues. Germline CDR1 is SGDLS and CDR2 is YYNGEE. Trimming removed 4 bases at V and 6 bases at J, with 13 bases between. The CDR3 region is CASSTGTPDEKLFF. For the CDR3, the DNA is TGTGCCAGCAGCACCGGGACACCGGATGAAAAACTGTTTTTT.

This chain joins TRBV11-3 and TRBJ2-2; 10 bases are shared with TRBD2. Germline V gives CDR1 SGHNT, CDR2 YENEEA. The CDR3 is made up of 16 amino acids. V trimming: 2 bases; J trimming: 5 bases; junction bases outside the gene matches: 5. CDR3 amino acids: CASSLRTSGGTGELFF. DNA of the CDR3: TGTGCCAGCAGCTTAAGGACTAGCGGCGGGACCGGGGAGCTGTTTTTT.

This chain links TRBV18 with TRBJ2-1, with 8 bases identical to TRBD2. The CDR3 is 16 residues long. From germline, CDR1 is KGHSH and CDR2 LQKENI. With 0 bases clipped from V and 4 bases from J, the junction kept 5 bases outside the gene matches. The chain's CDR3 is CASSPPPGGSYNEQFF. CDR3 sequence (DNA): TGTGCCAGCTCACCACCTCCGGGAGGGTCTTACAATGAGCAGTTCTTC.

CDR3 protein: CSVDGGRANSGNTIYF. The CDR3, as DNA: TGCAGCGTTGATGGAGGACGGGCAAACTCTGGAAACACCATATATTTT. V is TRBV29-1 and J is TRBJ1-3; D gene ambiguous. This CDR3 spans 16 amino acids. The germline V gene has CDR1 SQVTM and CDR2 ANQGSEA. Between the trimmed V and J ends, which lost 3 bases and 0 bases, there was a span of 15 bases. Full variable domain (remainder filled in from reference TRBV29-1 and TRBJ1-3): SAVISQKPSRDICQRGTSLTIQCQVDSQVTMMFWYRQQPGQSLTLIATANQGSEATYESGFVIDKFPISRPNLTFSTLTVSNMSPEDSSIYLCSVDGGRANSGNTIYFGEGSWLTVV.

V is TRBV7-2 and J is TRBJ1-6; D gene ambiguous. Germline V gives CDR1 SGHTA, CDR2 FQGNSA. The CDR3 consists of 13 residues. With 4 bases removed from V and 8 bases from J, the gap between germline ends came to 9 bases. DNA for the CDR3: TGTGCCAGCAGCTGGCTGAGGGATTCACCCCTCCACTTT. Amino acids: CASSWLRDSPLHF.

This sequence joins TRBV6-5 and TRBJ1-2; D is undetermined. The CDR3 is 14 residues long. The germline gives CDR1 MNHEY, CDR2 SVGAGI. V dropped 2 bases and J dropped 1 base, with 8 bases sitting between them. This chain's CDR3 is CASSYERNNYGYTF. The CDR3 DNA reads TGTGCCAGCAGTTACGAGCGGAATAACTATGGCTACACCTTC.